Each of the 14 T cell receptor beta chains below was sequenced from the same sample in a study of shared clonotypes between healthy human individuals. The method was immunoSEQ multiplex PCR; TCRdb's version includes in-frame clones alone and lacks a portion of them. The sample consists of 600,000 to 750,000 clones, about two thirds of them appearing once. Specimen: memory CD4+ T cells sorted from blood. Regarding subset: CD45RA-negative fraction. Receptors were obtained from a woman aged 25-40 years in good health.

The chain couples TRBV19 to TRBJ2-2; D call uncertain. The germline CDR1 and CDR2 sequences are LNHDA and SQIVND (reference sequence). Trimming left V 5 bases short and J 2 bases short, with 9 bases between. This CDR3 spans 14 amino acids. The CDR3 sequence is CASSRKQNTGELFF. CDR3 nucleotides: TGTGCCAGTAGTCGTAAACAAAACACCGGGGAGCTGTTTTTT.

This clone has just one count. A read error may explain this, as a much larger clone is one base away. This chain uses TRBV5-4 with TRBJ1-1; D is uncertain. The V gene's germline CDR1 is SGHNT and CDR2 YYREEE (reference sequence). This CDR3 has 14 residues. V dropped 1 base and J dropped 0 bases, with 7 bases sitting between them. CDR3 nucleotides: TGTGCCAGCAGCTTGTCAGGCGTGAACACTGAAGCTTTCTTT. This sequence encodes CASSLSGVNTEAFF.

This clone was seen a handful of times. The V gene is TRBV10-1, the J gene TRBJ2-3; 11 bases are a match to TRBD2. This CDR3 comprises 15 residues. The germline V gene encodes CDR1 WNHNN and CDR2 SYGVQD (reference sequence). With V trimmed by 8 bases and J by 5 bases, 9 bases remained unmatched. The CDR3 DNA follows: TGCGCCAGCGGGGGACTAGCGGAGGGGAAAGATACGCAGTATTTT. As protein: CASGGLAEGKDTQYF.

The rearrangement uses TRBV12-5 and TRBJ1-2; the D is unclear. V dropped 4 bases and J dropped 5 bases, with 11 bases sitting between them. The germline V gene encodes CDR1 LGHNT and CDR2 FRNRAP. The CDR3 runs 13 residues. The CDR3 here is CASGYHPGYGYTF. In DNA form, the CDR3 reads TGTGCTAGTGGTTACCACCCGGGTTATGGCTACACCTTC.

The V call is TRBV19, the J call TRBJ1-1; D gene unclear. The CDR3 totals 13 residues. Germline V CDR1 and CDR2: LNHDA, SQIVND (reference sequence). V shed 6 bases and J shed 8 bases, with 16 bases lying between them. The CDR3 coding sequence is TGTGCCAGTAGCAAGACGGCGGGCACGGAAGCTTTCTTT. Translation: CASSKTAGTEAFF.

The V and J genes are TRBV18 and TRBJ2-1, with 11 nucleotides matching TRBD2. CDR1 is KGHSH and CDR2 is LQKENI in the germline V gene. V lost 3 bases and J lost 7; bases outside the gene matches: 5. The CDR3 spans 15 residues. The CDR3 loop reads CASSPPSGRWNEQFF. The CDR3 bases are TGTGCCAGCTCACCTCCTAGCGGGAGGTGGAATGAGCAGTTCTTC.

Ten or more counts support this clone. V and J are TRBV6-4 and TRBJ2-6; no clear D. This CDR3 comprises 14 residues. CDR1 and CDR2 from the germline V gene are MRHNA and SNTAGT. V gave up 2 bases and J gave up 0 bases, with 2 bases separating them. The CDR3: CASSDNSGANVLTF. The CDR3 bases are TGTGCCAGCAGTGACAACTCTGGGGCCAACGTCCTGACTTTC.

This chain connects TRBV4-1 to TRBJ1-5; TRBD1 is a possible D gene (5 bases). Trimming left V 0 bases short and J 0 bases short, with 6 bases between. CDR1 MGHRA and CDR2 YSYEKL come from the germline V gene. This CDR3 is built from 15 residues. The CDR3 nucleotides read TGCGCCAGCAGCCAAGACGACAGTAGCAATCAGCCCCAGCATTTT. This gives the protein CASSQDDSSNQPQHF.

The chain has TRBV30 and TRBJ1-1; D is perhaps TRBD1 (6 bases). The CDR3 consists of 14 residues. The V end was cut by 4 bases, the J end by 6 bases, with 18 bases between. Germline V gene sequence: CDR1 GTSNPN, CDR2 SVGIG (reference sequence). The CDR3 DNA follows: TGTGCCTGGAAGAGAAGACAGGTGGGATCTGAAGCTTTCTTT. This translates into CAWKRRQVGSEAFF.

V gene TRBV27 combines with J gene TRBJ2-6; 7 bases fit TRBD1. The germline V gene encodes CDR1 MNHEY and CDR2 SMNVEV (reference sequence). The CDR3 loop spans 19 amino acids. Trimming at V came to 3 bases and at J to 2 bases, leaving 13 bases not matched to a gene. This CDR3 is CASSFRLTGWRAGANVLTF. CDR3 DNA: TGTGCCAGCAGTTTCCGACTGACAGGGTGGAGAGCTGGGGCCAACGTCCTGACTTTC.

This clone has only a few counts. This sequence joins TRBV29-1 and TRBJ2-7; TRBD2 matches at 10 bases. Germline CDR1 reads SQVTM; CDR2 reads ANQGSEA. With 6 bases clipped from V and 4 bases from J, the junction kept 9 bases outside the gene matches. CDR3 length: 14 residues. CDR3 amino acids: CSVILGLAVYEQYF. CDR3 coding DNA: TGCAGCGTCATCCTAGGACTAGCGGTTTACGAGCAGTACTTC.

Comment on this clone: Other DNA sequences in the sample encode the same CDR3. V and J are TRBV5-1 and TRBJ2-1; no clear D. Trimming pared 0 bases from V and 1 base from J, leaving 8 bases between. This CDR3 spans 15 amino acids. Germline loops: CDR1 SGHRS, CDR2 YFSETQ. CDR3 sequence reads: CASSLGSGSYNEQFF. The CDR3 region has the DNA TGCGCCAGCAGCTTGGGATCGGGTTCCTACAATGAGCAGTTCTTC.

Remarks on this clone: At the DNA level, this CDR3 is encoded by other sequences in the same sample as well. V is TRBV19 and J is TRBJ1-1; 7 bases fit TRBD1. The CDR3 length is 13 residues. Looked up from germline, CDR1 is LNHDA and CDR2 is SQIVND (reference sequence). Trimming at V came to 4 bases and at J to 1 base, leaving 0 bases not matched to a gene. For the CDR3, the DNA is TGTGCCAGTAGTAGACAGGGGAACACTGAAGCTTTCTTT. Residues: CASSRQGNTEAFF.

The chain recombines TRBV27 with TRBJ1-1; 10 nucleotides match TRBD1. This CDR3 has 14 amino acids. Germline assignment: CDR1 MNHEY and CDR2 SMNVEV (reference sequence). V was clipped by 7 bases and J by 4 bases; unmatched bases: 6. CDR3 residues: CASKDRGFLTEAFF. In DNA form, the CDR3 reads TGTGCCAGCAAGGACAGGGGGTTTCTCACTGAAGCTTTCTTT.